This T cell receptor (beta chain) was obtained from a study of blood T cell repertoires in COVID-19. In the study overall: Samples representing acute and convalescent COVID-19 were sourced from the United States, Italy and Spain. PBMCs, B-cell-depleted T cells, or T cells provided the cDNA or gDNA that made up the material.

Source study methods: For nucleated cells, counts were estimated from reference gene primer amplification. Clones were read by immunoSEQ multiplex PCR, and TCRdb kept only the in-frame ones, dropping some. V, J and clone size are those of that table, while D and trimming were read from the DNA. The table has about 180,000 clones, 80% to 90% seen once; the top ten hold approximately 9.9%. V was cut by 6 bases and J by 6 bases, with 20 bases left in between. There are 15 residues in the CDR3. Germline lookup yields CDR1 MNHEY and CDR2 SVGAGI. This TCR was sampled from a human donor with active or convalescent COVID-19. The donor label of this sample is uncertain. The V gene is TRBV6-5, the J gene TRBJ1-2, with D unresolved. Sequencing input: peripheral blood. Written as DNA, the CDR3 is TGTGCCAGCAGAACCCCCCGAGCGGGTCAAGATGGCTACACCTTC. It encodes CASRTPRAGQDGYTF.